This TCR beta chain was sequenced for a study of blood T cell repertoires in COVID-19. Study details: Italy, Spain and the United States were the sources of the convalescent and acute COVID-19 samples. The cDNA or gDNA used as material had been derived from T cells, B-cell-depleted T cells, or PBMCs.

In the authors' methods: Using reference gene primer amplification, nucleated cell counts were estimated. TCRdb's copy holds only in-frame clones and misses some; the assay was immunoSEQ multiplex PCR. From that table come the V and J calls and clone size; the DNA was used to work out D and trimming. The sample lists some 170,000 clones, about three quarters occurring once. The CDR3 totals 16 residues. CDR1 and CDR2 from the germline V gene are LGHNA and YNFKEQ. With 2 bases removed from V and 0 bases from J, the gap between germline ends came to 11 bases. This clone was seen repeatedly, ten times or more.

This chain uses TRBV4-2 with TRBJ2-1; tentative D call: TRBD2 (6 bases). The material sequenced was peripheral blood. The clonotype originates from a woman in her sixties or seventies with acute or convalescent COVID-19. CDR3 DNA sequence: TGTGCCAGCAGCCAACGGAACGGGGGCTCCTACAATGAGCAGTTCTTC. Translation gives CASSQRNGGSYNEQFF.